Listed below are T cell receptor beta chains from one sample, sequenced in a study of blood T cells in healthy people across ages. TCRdb reprocessed the 5' RACE reads via MiXCR and lists one record per CDR3 protein. The repertoire holds some 1.4 million distinct CDR3 sequences, with around two fifths as singletons. Sample: blood. The receptors were sampled from a woman under 30 in good health. Both conserved end residues are part of each CDR3. A D gene is named only where the DNA matches it firmly. The size field is filled for only some rows; it gives once, few, many or a size class.

D | J | size | V | DNA | CDR3
TRBD1 | TRBJ1-1 | NA | TRBV7-9 | TGTGCCAGCAGCTCACAGGGGGGCGGAGTGGTGGCTTTCTTT | CASSSQGGGVVAFF
NA | TRBJ1-2 | NA | TRBV27 | TGTGCCAGCAGACCCAGGGCAGGGGTTACAGTTGGTGGCTACACCTTC | CASRPRAGVTVGGYTF
NA | TRBJ1-1 | few | TRBV7-9 | TGTGCCAGCAGCTTAAAGGGGATGAACACTGAAGCTTTCTTT | CASSLKGMNTEAFF
TRBD1 | TRBJ1-2 | few | TRBV3-1 | TGTGCCAGCAGCCAAGATGGAACAGGGGGGTATGGCTACACCTTC | CASSQDGTGGYGYTF
NA | TRBJ2-5 | NA | TRBV11-1 | TGTGCCAGCAGCTTAGCGCCCCTTTTGGACAATGGGCAGTACTTC | CASSLAPLLDNGQYF
TRBD1 | TRBJ2-5 | NA | TRBV5-1 | TGCGCCAGCAGCTTGGTTACGGGACAGGGGAGGGGAGAGACCCAGTACTTC | CASSLVTGQGRGETQYF
TRBD2 | TRBJ2-5 | NA | TRBV7-2 | TGTGCCAGCAGCCGACCCCGGTTTACTAGCGGGGGGGAAGCGTACTTC | CASSRPRFTSGGEAYF
NA | TRBJ1-1 | NA | TRBV7-2 | TGTGCCAGCAGCTCTCCGGGGTTCCGGAACACTGAAGCTTTCTTT | CASSSPGFRNTEAFF
TRBD2 | TRBJ2-3 | NA | TRBV20-1 | TGCAGTGCTAGCAACTCCGGGACTAGCGGGCTTAGCACAGATACGCAGTATTTT | CSASNSGTSGLSTDTQYF
NA | TRBJ1-6 | NA | TRBV7-9 | TGTACCAGCACCCTTCTCTACTCCTATAATTCACCCCTCCACTTT | CTSTLLYSYNSPLHF
NA | TRBJ2-1 | few | TRBV21-1 | TGTGCCAGCAGCAAATCCCCAGGCGGGAGGGCCTCCTACAATGAGCAGTTCTTC | CASSKSPGGRASYNEQFF
NA | TRBJ2-5 | few | TRBV29-1 | TGCAGCGTTGAGGGCGCCCAGGGTCTCCAAGAGACCCAGTACTTC | CSVEGAQGLQETQYF
NA | TRBJ1-4 | many | TRBV29-1 | TGCAGCGTTGATGGGGAGGATAATGAAAAACTGTTTTTT | CSVDGEDNEKLFF
NA | TRBJ2-7 | few | TRBV3-1 | TGTGCCAGCAGCCAAGAGGTAGGGACTCCCTACGAGCAGTACTTC | CASSQEVGTPYEQYF
TRBD1 | TRBJ1-5 | NA | TRBV28 | TGTGCCAGCAGTTGGGACAGGGGAAGTCAGCCCCAGCATTTT | CASSWDRGSQPQHF
TRBD1 | TRBJ2-1 | once | TRBV15 | TGTGCCACCAGCTTGAGCCTGACAGGGGAGCAGTTCTTC | CATSLSLTGEQFF
TRBD2 | TRBJ2-7 | few | TRBV6-1 | TGTGCCAGCAGTGAAGTGGCTAGCGGATCCTACGAGCAGTACTTC | CASSEVASGSYEQYF
NA | TRBJ1-2 | NA | TRBV16 | TGTGCCAGCAGCCTCCTCCCAACCGGGACGGGAAACTATGGCTACACCTTC | CASSLLPTGTGNYGYTF
NA | TRBJ1-1 | NA | TRBV28 | TGTGCCAGCAGTTTTTCTGACTGGGGGGCCACTGAAGCTTTCTTT | CASSFSDWGATEAFF
NA | TRBJ2-1 | NA | TRBV12-3/TRBV12-4 | TGTGCCAGCAGGAGGGAGCTCGTTCTCTACAATGAGCAGTTCTTC | CASRRELVLYNEQFF
NA | TRBJ1-6 | NA | TRBV6-1 | TGTGCCAGCAGTGAAGAAGGCCGTAGGGATAATTCACCCCTCCACTTT | CASSEEGRRDNSPLHF
NA | TRBJ2-7 | NA | TRBV29-1 | TGCAGCGTTAAAGGGGGTTTTAGCTCCTACGAGCAGTACTTC | CSVKGGFSSYEQYF
NA | TRBJ2-5 | NA | TRBV3-1 | TGTGCCAGCAGCAACACTGGGAACCAAGAGACCCAGTACTTC | CASSNTGNQETQYF
TRBD1 | TRBJ1-1 | NA | TRBV12-3/TRBV12-4 | TGTGCCAGCAGAGCGGGACAGAGAGACACTGAAGCTTTCTTT | CASRAGQRDTEAFF
TRBD1 | TRBJ1-4 | NA | TRBV7-9 | TGTGCCAGCAGCGCCGGATATACAGGGGCTATTAATGAAAAACTGTTTTTT | CASSAGYTGAINEKLFF
TRBD2 | TRBJ2-4 | NA | TRBV12-3/TRBV12-4 | TGTGCCAGCAGTTTAGCACTAGCGGGACCATTCAATGAGCAGTACTTC | CASSLALAGPFNEQYF
TRBD1 | TRBJ2-1 | NA | TRBV18 | TGTGCCAGCTCACCACAGGGGGCGAAGCCTGAGCAGTTCTTC | CASSPQGAKPEQFF
NA | TRBJ2-7 | NA | TRBV15 | TGTGCCACCAGCTTAAGGCTGCGCGAGCAGTACTTC | CATSLRLREQYF
TRBD2 | TRBJ2-3 | NA | TRBV27 | TGTGCCAGCAGTCCCCGTCCGACTAGCGTAGATACGCAGTATTTT | CASSPRPTSVDTQYF
NA | TRBJ2-7 | NA | TRBV27 | TGTGCCAGCAGTTTATTGGGTCGCTCCTACGAGCAGTACTTC | CASSLLGRSYEQYF
TRBD1 | TRBJ1-2 | NA | TRBV20-1 | TGCAGTGCTCAGCCCGGGACAGGCAACTATGGCTACACCTTC | CSAQPGTGNYGYTF
TRBD2 | TRBJ2-3 | NA | TRBV7-9 | TGTGCCAGCAGCCAGCGGGACACAGATACGCAGTATTTT | CASSQRDTDTQYF
NA | TRBJ2-5 | NA | TRBV5-5 | TGTGCCAGCAGCTTTGACGGGGAGGAGACCCAGTACTTC | CASSFDGEETQYF
NA | TRBJ2-3 | NA | TRBV20-1 | TGCAGTGCTAGAGATCTCAAAGGCACAGATACGCAGTATTTT | CSARDLKGTDTQYF
NA | TRBJ2-6 | few | TRBV28 | TGTGCCAGCAGTTTTCTCGGGCAGGTGACTTCTGGGGCCAACGTCCTGACTTTC | CASSFLGQVTSGANVLTF
TRBD1 | TRBJ1-5 | few | TRBV12-3/TRBV12-4 | TGTGCCAGCACTCTGACAGGGGAAACAAATCAGCCCCAGCATTTT | CASTLTGETNQPQHF
TRBD1 | TRBJ1-2 | NA | TRBV6-5 | TGTGCCAGCAGTTACTTCGGACAGGGCGATGGCTACACCTTC | CASSYFGQGDGYTF
TRBD2 | TRBJ2-3 | NA | TRBV27 | TGTGCCAGCAGTCCTGAGGGACTAGCGGGGTTGGCTACGCAGTATTTT | CASSPEGLAGLATQYF